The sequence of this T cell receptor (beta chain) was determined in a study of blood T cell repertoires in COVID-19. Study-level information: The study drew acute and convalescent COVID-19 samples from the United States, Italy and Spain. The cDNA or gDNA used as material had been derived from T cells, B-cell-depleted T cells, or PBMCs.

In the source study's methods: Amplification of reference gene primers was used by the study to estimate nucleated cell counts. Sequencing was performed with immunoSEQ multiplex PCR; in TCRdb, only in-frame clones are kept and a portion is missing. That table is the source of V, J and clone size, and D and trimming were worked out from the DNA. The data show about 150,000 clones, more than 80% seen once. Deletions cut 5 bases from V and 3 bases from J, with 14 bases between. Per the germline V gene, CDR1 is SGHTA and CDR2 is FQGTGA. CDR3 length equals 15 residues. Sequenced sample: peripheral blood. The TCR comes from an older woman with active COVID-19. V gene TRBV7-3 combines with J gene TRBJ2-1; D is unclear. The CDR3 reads CASSLTPTNYNEQFF. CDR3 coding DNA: TGTGCCAGCAGCCTTACCCCTACTAACTACAATGAGCAGTTCTTC.